One and the same sample provided the 9 T cell receptor beta chains below, sequenced in a study of control samples from healthy donors and cancer patients. Profiled with immunoSEQ multiplex PCR; TCRdb holds only in-frame clones, not every one. The sample consists of some 130,000 clones, 80% to 95% of them appearing once. Source material: blood. These receptors all stem from a man between 18 and 29 years old in good health.

A note on this clone: Other DNA sequences in the same sample also yield this CDR3. The V call is TRBV30, the J call TRBJ1-1; a possible D gene is TRBD1 (5 bases). This CDR3 comprises 14 residues. Germline CDR1 and CDR2: GTSNPN and SVGIG (reference sequence). The V and J ends lost 0 bases and 1 base respectively, with 9 bases between them. The CDR3 nucleotides read TGTGCCTGGAGTGTAAGGGGAGGGAACACTGAAGCTTTCTTT. Residues: CAWSVRGGNTEAFF.

V usage is TRBV4-2 and J usage is TRBJ2-7, with D unclear. Trimming pared 1 base from V and 1 base from J, leaving 8 bases between. The CDR3 sequence is 14 residues long. CDR1 is LGHNA and CDR2 is YNFKEQ in the germline V gene. CDR3: CASSQVGESYEQYF. In nucleotides, the CDR3 is TGTGCCAGCAGCCAAGTTGGCGAATCCTACGAGCAGTACTTC.

The chain carries TRBV6-5 and TRBJ2-2; D may correspond to TRBD1 or TRBD2 (5 bases each). The CDR3 is 15 residues long. The germline gives CDR1 MNHEY, CDR2 SVGAGI. The V gene lost 6 bases and the J gene lost 5 bases, with 16 bases spanning the gap. DNA for the CDR3: TGTGCCAGCAGCAAACAGGCCCGAGGGACCGGGGAGCTGTTTTTT. Translating it yields CASSKQARGTGELFF.

The J gene is TRBJ2-7, the V gene TRBV19; TRBD2 matches at 11 bases. The CDR3 loop spans 14 amino acids. CDR1 is LNHDA and CDR2 is SQIVND in the germline V gene (reference sequence). V lost 5 bases to trimming and J lost 3 bases; unmatched junction nucleotides: 3. The CDR3 DNA follows: TGTGCCAGTAGTCCCGGGACTAGCGGCTACGAGCAGTACTTC. It translates to CASSPGTSGYEQYF.

The rearrangement joins TRBV27 to TRBJ2-1, with D tentatively TRBD1 or TRBD2 (5 bases each). The CDR3 extends over 12 amino acids. Trimming removed 5 bases at V and 12 bases at J, with 14 bases between. Per the germline V gene, CDR1 is MNHEY and CDR2 is SMNVEV (reference sequence). The CDR3 sequence is CASSPSGGPQFF. The DNA for the CDR3 is TGTGCCAGCAGTCCAAGTGGGGGACCGCAGTTCTTC.

This clone was recorded once. The rearrangement uses TRBV10-1 and TRBJ2-3; D is tentatively TRBD1 or TRBD2 (6 bases each). The CDR3 sequence is 14 residues long. Trimming shortened V by 5 bases and J by 0 bases, and 9 bases separated the two germline ends. CDR1 WNHNN and CDR2 SYGVQD come from the germline V gene (reference sequence). Here the CDR3 DNA reads TGCGCCAGCAGTCGGGGGCTAAGCACAGATACGCAGTATTTT. It encodes CASSRGLSTDTQYF.

The chain links TRBV7-9 to TRBJ1-1, with D possibly TRBD1 on 5 matching bases. Trimming cost V 1 base and J 2 bases, with 8 bases left between them. The germline V gene has CDR1 SEHNR and CDR2 FQNEAQ (reference sequence). The CDR3 sequence is 14 residues long. The CDR3 sequence is CASSLGGVNTEAFF. The CDR3, as DNA: TGTGCCAGCAGCTTAGGGGGGGTAAACACTGAAGCTTTCTTT.

This chain connects TRBV12-5 to TRBJ1-1, with 11 bases lining up with TRBD1. Per germline, CDR1 LGHNT and CDR2 FRNRAP. The J segment lost 3 bases and the V segment lost 0 bases, leaving 18 bases of the junction unmatched. The CDR3 is made up of 21 amino acids. The CDR3 loop reads CASGLVPTSWDRGSKDTEAFF. CDR3 DNA: TGTGCTAGTGGTTTGGTCCCGACTAGCTGGGACAGGGGGTCTAAGGACACTGAAGCTTTCTTT.

V and J are TRBV5-1 and TRBJ2-1; D remains unclear. This CDR3 region has 13 residues. The germline V and J ends were trimmed by 3 bases and 7 bases, with 11 bases remaining between them. Germline V gene data show CDR1 as SGHRS and CDR2 as YFSETQ. The CDR3 here is CASSSGRYNEQFF. The DNA for the CDR3 is TGCGCCAGCAGCTCCGGACGGTATAATGAGCAGTTCTTC.